Listed below are T cell receptor beta chains from one sample, sequenced in a study of OX40 agonist ivuxolimab in advanced cancers. Only in-frame clones appear in the TCRdb table, and some are missing; sequencing was by immunoSEQ multiplex PCR. The sample carries roughly 29,000 clones, 75% to 90% recorded once. Sample: CD4+ or CD8+ T cells sorted from blood, taken in a trial of the OX40 agonist ivuxolimab. The receptors were sampled from an adult with an advanced solid tumor such as melanoma, head and neck, liver or kidney cancer. CDR3s include the opening cysteine and the closing phenylalanine or tryptophan. The D gene is left open where the match is weak.

V gene,J gene,D gene,CDR3 DNA,CDR3 protein
TRBV13,TRBJ2-7,NA,TGTGCCAGCACCCAAGGGGAAATTCTCGAGCAGTACTTC,CASTQGEILEQYF
TRBV14,TRBJ2-7,TRBD1,TGTGCCAGCAGCCCGCGCGCCGGGACAGGGCGTTACGAGCAGTACTTC,CASSPRAGTGRYEQYF
TRBV7-9,TRBJ2-5,NA,TGTGCCAGCAGCCCAGTATGGGAGTTAGAGACCCAGTACTTC,CASSPVWELETQYF
TRBV5-1,TRBJ1-1,NA,TGCGCCAGCAGGCAGGGAAACACTGAAGCTTTCTTT,CASRQGNTEAFF
TRBV27,TRBJ2-5,NA,TGTGCCAGCAGTTTCGTAGTAGGGCAGGAGACCCAGTACTTC,CASSFVVGQETQYF
TRBV7-9,TRBJ2-1,NA,TGTGCCAGCAGCCGTGGGACCAATGAGCAGTTCTTC,CASSRGTNEQFF
TRBV9,TRBJ1-1,NA,TGTGCCAGCAGCGTATTCGGGGGGGCTAGCACTGAAGCTTTCTTT,CASSVFGGASTEAFF
TRBV7-9,TRBJ2-3,TRBD1,TGTGCCAGCAGTTCCCCCCGGGACAGGGTTTCTAGCACAGATACGCAGTATTTT,CASSSPRDRVSSTDTQYF
TRBV27,TRBJ2-1,TRBD2,TGTGCCAGCAGGAACGGGGGGGAGTACAATGAGCAGTTCTTC,CASRNGGEYNEQFF
TRBV7-6,TRBJ2-7,NA,TGTGCCAGCAGCTTAGCGCCAGCAGGTTGGAGTAACGAGCAGTACTTC,CASSLAPAGWSNEQYF
TRBV6-6,TRBJ1-1,NA,TGTGCCAGCAGTCCCCAGGGGCCGAACACTGAAGCTTTCTTT,CASSPQGPNTEAFF
TRBV18,TRBJ2-7,TRBD2,TGTGCCAGCTCACACACTAGCGGGGATACCTACGAGCAGTACTTC,CASSHTSGDTYEQYF
TRBV5-1,TRBJ2-7,NA,TGCGCCAGCAAATCTGCCTACGAGCAGTACTTC,CASKSAYEQYF
TRBV11-1,TRBJ2-1,TRBD2,TGTGCCAGCAGCTTACCTAGCGGCTCCTACAATGAGCAGTTCTTC,CASSLPSGSYNEQFF